The subject of this entry is one TCR beta chain. What it binds is unknown. The PCR contained 60 Vbeta and 13 Jbeta primers. Clones were sequenced by immunoSEQ multiplex PCR, and TCRdb holds only the in-frame ones, with some missing. The sample has 110,000 to 150,000 clones, over 70% seen once. The CDR3 covers 13 residues. With 8 bases clipped from V and 2 bases from J, the junction kept 0 bases outside the gene matches. Germline V gene data show CDR1 as MNHNS and CDR2 as SASEGT. This specimen belongs to a study of cytomegalovirus exposure and HLA in healthy donors. Points from the study as a whole: As a later analysis revealed, the rate of TCR association differed by HLA locus, with DRB1 most and HLA-C fewest. On later analysis, the bulk of CMV-associated TCR beta chains appeared to be HLA-restricted. Earlier analysis yielded a pattern in which most TCR beta V segments were productive about 90% or about 30% of the time.

Sequencing used PBMCs. The origin of this receptor is a man aged 25 to 40 in good health and CMV-seronegative. The J gene is TRBJ1-3, the V gene TRBV6-1; 10 nucleotides agree with TRBD1. The CDR3 loop reads CASDRGPGNTIYF. The CDR3 DNA reads TGTGCCAGCGACAGGGGGCCTGGAAACACCATATATTTT.